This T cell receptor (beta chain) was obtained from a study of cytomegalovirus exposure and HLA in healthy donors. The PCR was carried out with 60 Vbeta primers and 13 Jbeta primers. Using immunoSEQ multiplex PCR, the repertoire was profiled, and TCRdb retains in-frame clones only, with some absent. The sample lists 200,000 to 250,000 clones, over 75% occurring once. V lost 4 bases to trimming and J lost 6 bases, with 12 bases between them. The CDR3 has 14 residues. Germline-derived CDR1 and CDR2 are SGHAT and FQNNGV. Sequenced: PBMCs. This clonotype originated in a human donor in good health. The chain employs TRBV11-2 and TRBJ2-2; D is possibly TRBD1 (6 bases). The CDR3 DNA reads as TGTGCCAGCAGCTCCCAACAGGGTGCCGGGGAGCTGTTTTTT. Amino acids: CASSSQQGAGELFF.